Below, one T cell receptor (beta chain) is given with its context. Its target is unknown. The data were taken from a study of OX40 agonist ivuxolimab in advanced cancers. Overall study: Treatment of patients was with ivuxolimab, an agonistic anti-OX40 (CD134) antibody. The patients received ivuxolimab by intravenous route every 2 weeks at 0.01 to 10 mg/kg.

The data were produced by immunoSEQ multiplex PCR, yet TCRdb's version contains in-frame clones alone and is incomplete. This sample carries about 69,000 clones, 75% to 90% of them seen once, and the ten largest clones take 2.5% to 3%. CDR3 length: 12 amino acids. Germline-derived CDR1 and CDR2 are SEHNR and FQNEAQ (reference sequence). V gave up 5 bases and J gave up 4 bases, with 9 bases separating them. Study observations and caveats: The antigens recognized by the expanded peripheral T cells, that is their antigen specificity, were not determined.

Sequences were derived from CD4+ or CD8+ T cells sorted from blood, sampled in a trial of the OX40 agonist ivuxolimab. The rearrangement links TRBV7-9 to TRBJ2-7, with TRBD1 as a possible D gene (5 bases). The receptor's source is an adult with an advanced solid tumor such as melanoma, head and neck, liver or kidney cancer. The CDR3 sequence is CASSPRQYEQYF. The CDR3 DNA reads TGTGCCAGCAGCCCCAGACAGTACGAGCAGTACTTC.